The T cell receptor beta chain under discussion was sequenced for a study of blood T cell repertoires in COVID-19. Study at large: COVID-19 samples from acute and convalescent phases originated in the United States, Italy and Spain. T cells, B-cell-depleted T cells, or PBMCs provided the cDNA or gDNA that served as material.

Authors' data handling: Amplification with reference gene primers provided the estimates of nucleated cell counts. TCRdb's copy holds only in-frame clones and misses some; the assay was immunoSEQ multiplex PCR. That table furnishes V, J and clone size, whereas the DNA furnished D and trimming. Here the sample spans about 59,000 clones, 91% being singletons. This CDR3 is 14 amino acids long. V was clipped by 4 bases and J by 4 bases, with 10 bases between them. Germline loops: CDR1 SGHTA, CDR2 FQGNSA. The source of this sequence is a human donor in a cohort sampled during active COVID-19. This sequence joins TRBV7-2 and TRBJ1-4; the D gene is possibly TRBD1 (6 bases). Sample: peripheral blood. CDR3 amino acids: CASSSQGINEKLFF. CDR3 nucleotides: TGTGCCAGCAGCTCACAGGGTATTAATGAAAAACTGTTTTTT.